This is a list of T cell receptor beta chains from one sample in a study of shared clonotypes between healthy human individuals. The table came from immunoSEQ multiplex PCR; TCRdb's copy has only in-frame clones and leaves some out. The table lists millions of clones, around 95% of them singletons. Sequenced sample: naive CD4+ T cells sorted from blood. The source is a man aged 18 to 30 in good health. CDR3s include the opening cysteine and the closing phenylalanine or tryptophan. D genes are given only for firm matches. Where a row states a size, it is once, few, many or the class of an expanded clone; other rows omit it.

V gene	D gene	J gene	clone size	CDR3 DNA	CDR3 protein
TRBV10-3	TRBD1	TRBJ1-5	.	TGTGCCATCAAGGACAGGGTAGGTCAGCCCCAGCATTTT	CAIKDRVGQPQHF
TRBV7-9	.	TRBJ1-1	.	TGTGCCAGCAGCCCAATTACCCCTGAAGCTTTCTTT	CASSPITPEAFF
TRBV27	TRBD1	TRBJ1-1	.	TGTGCCAGCAGCCCCGGGACAGCGAACACTGAAGCTTTCTTT	CASSPGTANTEAFF
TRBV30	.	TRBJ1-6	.	TGTGCCTGGAGCCGGAGCATTAATTCACCCCTCCACTTT	CAWSRSINSPLHF
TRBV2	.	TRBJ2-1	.	TGTGCCAGCAGTGAAGGATGGGTGGGGTTCTTC	CASSEGWVGFF
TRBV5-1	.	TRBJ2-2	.	TGCGCCAGCAGCTTGGTACTCTCGAACACCGGGGAGCTGTTTTTT	CASSLVLSNTGELFF
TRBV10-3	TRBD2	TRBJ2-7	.	TGTGCCATCAGAGGGAAACTAGCGGGGGCCTACGAGCAGTACTTC	CAIRGKLAGAYEQYF
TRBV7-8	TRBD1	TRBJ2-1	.	TGTGCCAGCAGCTTAGAAGGGGGCCGCTGGGAGCAGTTCTTC	CASSLEGGRWEQFF
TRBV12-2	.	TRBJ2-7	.	TGTGCAAGTCGCTTAGCCGTGCGGGGGAGACTGGTTATGGGCTCTCTCTACGAGCAGTACTTC	CASRLAVRGRLVMGSLYEQYF
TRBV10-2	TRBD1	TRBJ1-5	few	TGCGCCAGCAGCCCAGGGGGCAGCAATCAGCCCCAGCATTTT	CASSPGGSNQPQHF
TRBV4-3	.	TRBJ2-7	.	TGCGCCAGCAGCCAAGAAAGTGGCGAGGGAGACTCCTACGAGCAGTACTTC	CASSQESGEGDSYEQYF
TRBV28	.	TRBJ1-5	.	TGTGCCAGCAGTTTGGTAGACTGGTATAGCAATCAGCCCCAGCATTTT	CASSLVDWYSNQPQHF
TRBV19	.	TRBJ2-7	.	TGTGCCAGTAGTATAATCGGGCAGGGGAGGCTCGAGCAGTACTTC	CASSIIGQGRLEQYF
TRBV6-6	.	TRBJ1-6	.	TGTGCCAGCAGTTACTCGAAGACATCCTATAATTCACCCCTCCACTTT	CASSYSKTSYNSPLHF
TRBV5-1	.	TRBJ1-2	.	TGCGCCAGCAGCATGCCCGGGACCTATGGCTACACCTTC	CASSMPGTYGYTF
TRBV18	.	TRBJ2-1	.	TGTGCCAGCTCACCACTAGCGAGCTCCTACAATGAGCAGTTCTTC	CASSPLASSYNEQFF
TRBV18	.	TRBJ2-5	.	TGTGCCAGCTCACCAGTCGGGGGCCCTCCAGTAGAGCAGTACTTC	CASSPVGGPPVEQYF
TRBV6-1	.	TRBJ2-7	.	TGTGCCAGCAGCCCCCGCGAGGGCTACGAGCAGTACTTC	CASSPREGYEQYF
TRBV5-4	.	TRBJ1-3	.	TGTGCCAGCAGCTTGGATAGTCTAGGGAACCGAAACACCATATATTTT	CASSLDSLGNRNTIYF
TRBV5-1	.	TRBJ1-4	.	TGCGCCAGCAGCCTCTCAGGGGCAACTAATGAAAAACTGTTTTTT	CASSLSGATNEKLFF
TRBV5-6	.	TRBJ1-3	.	TGTGCCAGCAGCTCCCTTGGAGTAATGTCTGGAAACACCATATATTTT	CASSSLGVMSGNTIYF
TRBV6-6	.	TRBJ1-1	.	TGTGCCAGCACCAATACTGGCGGGTACGGCACTGAAGCTTTCTTT	CASTNTGGYGTEAFF
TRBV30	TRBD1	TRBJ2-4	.	TGTGCCTGGAGTCTCCCGGACAGGGGGCGCGACATTCAGTACTTC	CAWSLPDRGRDIQYF
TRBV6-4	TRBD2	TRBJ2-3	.	TGTGCCAGCTCGACTAGCGGGGGGGCAGATACGCAGTATTTT	CASSTSGGADTQYF